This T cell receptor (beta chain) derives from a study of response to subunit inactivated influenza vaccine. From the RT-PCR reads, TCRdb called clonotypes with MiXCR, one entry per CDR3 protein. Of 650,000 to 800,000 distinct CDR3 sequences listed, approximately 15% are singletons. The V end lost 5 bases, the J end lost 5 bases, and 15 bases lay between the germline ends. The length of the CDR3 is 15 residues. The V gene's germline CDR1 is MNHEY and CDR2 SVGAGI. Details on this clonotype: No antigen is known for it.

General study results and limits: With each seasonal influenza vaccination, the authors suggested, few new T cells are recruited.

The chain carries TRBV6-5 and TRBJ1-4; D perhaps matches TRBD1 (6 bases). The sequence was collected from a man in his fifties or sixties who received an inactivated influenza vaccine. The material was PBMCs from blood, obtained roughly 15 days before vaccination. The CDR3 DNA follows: TGTGCCAGCAGTAACCACAGGGCGGGGAATGAAAAACTGTTTTTT. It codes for CASSNHRAGNEKLFF.